One sample yielded the 24 T cell receptor beta chains listed below, sequenced in a study of CD8 T cells in Susac syndrome. Random hexamers primed reverse transcription of roughly 0.5 to 1 ug RNA. TCRdb passed the immunoSEQ multiplex PCR reads through MiXCR, listing each CDR3 protein once. The table records around 95,000 distinct CDR3 sequences, roughly 96% of them present only once. Sequencing was performed on CD8+ T cells from PBMCs. The receptors originated from a human donor with Susac syndrome.

This clonotype was seen once. The chain couples TRBV12-3 or TRBV12-4 to TRBJ2-1, with no clear D. V was trimmed by 1 base and J by 8 bases, leaving 9 bases between them. CDR3 length equals 13 residues. CDR3 loop: CASSLVSSYEQFF. CDR3 in DNA: TGTGCCAGCAGTTTAGTTAGTAGCTATGAGCAGTTCTTC.

The chain uses TRBV12-3 or TRBV12-4 and TRBJ2-7, with TRBD1 matching 10 bases. CDR3 length equals 15 residues. V lost 5 bases, J lost 4 bases, and 8 bases stayed unmatched. CDR3 residues: CASSLRTGGIYEQYF. DNA of the CDR3: TGTGCCAGCAGTCTCCGGACAGGGGGTATATACGAGCAGTACTTC.

The chain employs TRBV6-5 and TRBJ2-7; D may be TRBD1 or TRBD2 (5 bases each). V lost 2 bases and J 5 bases, leaving 16 bases between the germline ends. CDR1 MNHEY and CDR2 SVGAGI come from the germline V gene. The CDR3 contains 15 residues. CDR3 nucleotide sequence: TGTGCCAGCAGTTACCTCCCCCTTGGGGACCACGAGCAGTACTTC. This sequence encodes CASSYLPLGDHEQYF.

The gene calls are TRBV28 and TRBJ2-1; TRBD1 agrees at 7 bases. Germline CDR1 and CDR2: MDHEN and SYDVKM. The CDR3 sequence is 15 residues long. Unmatched junction bases numbered 11, after V lost 6 bases and J lost 6 bases. The CDR3 DNA reads as TGTGCCAGCAGCCCACCGGGACAGCTACCCAATGAGCAGTTCTTC. Residues: CASSPPGQLPNEQFF.

This clonotype showed up just once. The gene calls are TRBV12-3 or TRBV12-4 and TRBJ2-3; 13 nucleotides agree with TRBD2. There are 14 residues in the CDR3. V lost 6 bases to trimming and J lost 3 bases; unmatched junction nucleotides: 0. CDR3 bases: TGTGCCAGCAGGGGACTAGCGGGAACAGATACGCAGTATTTT. Its protein is CASRGLAGTDTQYF.

The chain employs TRBV12-3 or TRBV12-4 and TRBJ2-1, with D hard to call. The CDR3 covers 13 residues. The V end was cut by 2 bases, the J end by 3 bases, with 5 bases between. The CDR3: CASSLRLYNEQFF. DNA for the CDR3: TGTGCCAGCAGTTTAAGACTCTACAATGAGCAGTTCTTC.

CDR3 nucleotides: TGCAGTGCCGACCGGAACAATGAGCAGTTCTTC. Residues: CSADRNNEQFF. This chain uses TRBV20-1 with TRBJ2-1; no clear D. V lost 6 bases and J 5 bases, leaving 8 bases between the germline ends. CDR3 length: 11 amino acids. CDR1 is DFQATT and CDR2 is SNEGSKA in the germline V gene (reference sequence).

The chain carries TRBV6-5 and TRBJ2-3, with D perhaps TRBD1 (5 bases). V was pared by 4 bases and J by 9 bases, with 8 bases between. The CDR3 totals 11 residues. Per the germline V gene, CDR1 is MNHEY and CDR2 is SVGAGI. Here the CDR3 DNA reads TGTGCCAGCAGTTCAGGGTGGACGCAGTATTTT. Amino acids: CASSSGWTQYF.

V is TRBV7-2 and J is TRBJ2-1, with D tentatively TRBD2 (6 bases). V was cut by 6 bases and J by 3 bases, with 18 bases left in between. This CDR3 is 16 amino acids long. Germline CDR1 SGHTA, CDR2 FQGNSA. CDR3 in DNA: TGTGCCAGCAGTCCCCGGGACTTTCATAACTACAATGAGCAGTTCTTC. Its protein is CASSPRDFHNYNEQFF.

CDR3 bases: TGTGCCAGCAGGATCGGGGGTATCAGCACAGATACGCAGTATTTT. Amino acids: CASRIGGISTDTQYF. V and J are TRBV27 and TRBJ2-3, with D tentatively TRBD2 (6 bases). This CDR3 is built from 15 residues. Trimming cost V 6 bases and J 0 bases, with 13 bases left between them. Germline V CDR1 and CDR2: MNHEY, SMNVEV (reference sequence).

V is TRBV28 and J is TRBJ1-2; D perhaps matches TRBD1 (6 bases). The CDR3 has 16 residues. The germline CDR1 and CDR2 sequences are MDHEN and SYDVKM. The V end was cut by 5 bases, the J end by 1 base, with 17 bases between. In DNA form, the CDR3 reads TGTGCCAGCAGTCCCTCATTGGGGGGGCTTAACTATGGCTACACCTTC. Protein sequence: CASSPSLGGLNYGYTF.

This chain uses TRBV4-1 with TRBJ1-4; the match to TRBD1 covers 7 bases. Germline values: CDR1 MGHRA, CDR2 YSYEKL. The V segment lost 4 bases and the J segment 7 bases; nucleotides outside the gene matches: 9. The CDR3 spans 15 residues. CDR3 loop: CASSPQQGISEKLFF. The CDR3 DNA follows: TGCGCCAGCAGCCCTCAACAGGGGATTAGTGAAAAACTGTTTTTT.

The V call is TRBV29-1, the J call TRBJ2-7; 9 bases agree with TRBD2. CDR3 length equals 15 residues. Losses at the gene ends were 4 bases for V and 3 bases for J; bases not matched to a gene: 10. CDR1 is SQVTM, CDR2 ANQGSEA, per germline. The CDR3 DNA follows: TGCAGCGTTGGGGCTACTAGCGGGTTCCGCTACGAGCAGTACTTC. This encodes CSVGATSGFRYEQYF.

V and J are TRBV9 and TRBJ1-2, with a tentative D call TRBD1 (5 bases). CDR1 and CDR2 (germline): SGDLS, YYNGEE. CDR3 length equals 13 residues. Trimming cost V 0 bases and J 5 bases, with 8 bases left between them. CDR3 nucleotide sequence: TGTGCCAGCAGCGTAGAATCAGGGTATGGCTACACCTTC. Amino acid sequence: CASSVESGYGYTF.

The genes are TRBV20-1 and TRBJ1-5; D not certain. V lost 0 bases, J lost 1 base, and 7 bases lay in between. Germline V gene lookup returns CDR1 DFQATT and CDR2 SNEGSKA (reference sequence). The CDR3 is 14 residues long. The CDR3 DNA follows: TGCAGTGCTAGAGATCGCCAGAGCAATCAGCCCCAGCATTTT. This sequence encodes CSARDRQSNQPQHF.

This chain connects TRBV20-1 to TRBJ1-6; TRBD1 aligns across 8 bases. Germline V lookup: CDR1 DFQATT, CDR2 SNEGSKA (reference sequence). J lost 6 bases, V lost 3 bases, and 4 bases had no gene match. The length of the CDR3 is 14 residues. The CDR3 is CSARVGQVNSPLHF. In nucleotides, the CDR3 is TGCAGTGCTAGGGTGGGACAGGTTAATTCACCCCTCCACTTT.

Remarks on this clonotype: This likely comes from a read error, as the CDR3 has no conserved phenylalanine or tryptophan at its end. This sequence joins TRBV27 and TRBJ2-1; possible D gene TRBD1, 5 bases. Per germline, CDR1 MNHEY and CDR2 SMNVEV (reference sequence). This CDR3 is built from 13 residues. The V gene lost 3 bases and the J gene lost 6 bases, with 9 bases spanning the gap. The CDR3 loop reads CASSLTETNEQFL. The CDR3 DNA sequence: TGTGCCAGCAGTTTGACAGAGACCAATGAGCAGTTCCTC.

V usage is TRBV29-1 and J usage is TRBJ2-2; D is unresolved. From germline, CDR1 is SQVTM and CDR2 ANQGSEA. V gave up 0 bases and J gave up 4 bases, with 6 bases separating them. This CDR3 spans 13 amino acids. CDR3 sequence (DNA): TGCAGCGTTGAAGAATTCGGCACCGGGGAGCTGTTTTTT. It is translated as CSVEEFGTGELFF.

The rearrangement joins TRBV11-2 to TRBJ1-6; D uncertain. The V end was cut by 1 base, the J end by 11 bases, with 9 bases between. Germline V gives CDR1 SGHAT, CDR2 FQNNGV. This CDR3 is 13 amino acids long. CDR3 in DNA: TGTGCCAGCAGCTTAGGGACGCGAGCACCCCTCCACTTT. Protein product: CASSLGTRAPLHF.

J is TRBJ2-5 and V is TRBV3-1, with D perhaps TRBD1 (6 bases). The CDR3 has 17 residues. The germline V gene has CDR1 LGHDT and CDR2 YNNKEL (reference sequence). Trimming took off 1 base at V and 3 bases at J, with 18 bases between the two ends. The CDR3 region is CASSQVLRGQSKETQYF. In DNA form, the CDR3 reads TGTGCCAGCAGCCAAGTGCTTCGCGGACAGAGCAAAGAGACCCAGTACTTC.

The rearrangement links TRBV15 to TRBJ2-3, with D tentatively TRBD1 (6 bases). The germline V gene encodes CDR1 LNHNV and CDR2 YYDKDF (reference sequence). V lost 0 bases to trimming and J lost 3 bases, with 10 bases between them. The CDR3 is made up of 15 amino acids. In DNA form, the CDR3 reads TGTGCCACCAGCAGAGATATGGGGGCGACAGATACGCAGTATTTT. Translation: CATSRDMGATDTQYF.

This clonotype turned up a few times. The gene calls are TRBV7-3 and TRBJ2-7; tentatively, D is TRBD2 (6 bases). This CDR3 contains 13 residues. CDR1 SGHTA and CDR2 FQGTGA come from the germline V gene. V lost 1 base and J 6 bases, leaving 10 bases between the germline ends. The CDR3 here is CASSLSGTSEQYF. The DNA for the CDR3 is TGTGCCAGCAGCTTAAGCGGGACTTCCGAGCAGTACTTC.

CDR3 sequence: CASREAVSYNEQFF. The CDR3 coding sequence is TGTGCCAGCAGGGAAGCGGTCTCCTACAATGAGCAGTTCTTC. V and J are TRBV12-3 or TRBV12-4 and TRBJ2-1; tentative D call: TRBD2 (5 bases). The length of the CDR3 is 14 residues. Deletions cut 6 bases from V and 0 bases from J, with 9 bases between.

This chain links TRBV29-1 with TRBJ2-2; TRBD2 aligns across 8 bases. Trimming took 6 bases from V and 7 from J; bases not matched to a gene: 7. This CDR3 is built from 13 residues. Germline V CDR1 and CDR2: SQVTM, ANQGSEA. CDR3 DNA sequence: TGCAGCGTAGCGGGAGAGGAGAGCGGGGAGCTGTTTTTT. The encoded protein is CSVAGEESGELFF.